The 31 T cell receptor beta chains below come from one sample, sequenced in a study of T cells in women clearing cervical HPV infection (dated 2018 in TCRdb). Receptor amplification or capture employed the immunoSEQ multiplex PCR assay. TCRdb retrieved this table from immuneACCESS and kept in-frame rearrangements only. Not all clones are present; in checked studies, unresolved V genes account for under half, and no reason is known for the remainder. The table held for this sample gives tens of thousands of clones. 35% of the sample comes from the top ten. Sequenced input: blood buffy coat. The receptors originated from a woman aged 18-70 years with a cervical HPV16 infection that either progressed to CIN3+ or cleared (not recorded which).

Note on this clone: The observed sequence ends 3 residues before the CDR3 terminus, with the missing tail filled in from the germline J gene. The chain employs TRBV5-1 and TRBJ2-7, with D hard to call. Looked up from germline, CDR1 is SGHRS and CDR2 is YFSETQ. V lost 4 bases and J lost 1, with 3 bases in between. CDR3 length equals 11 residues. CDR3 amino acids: CASSPSYEQYF. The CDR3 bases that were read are TGCGCCAGCAGCCCTTCCTACGAG. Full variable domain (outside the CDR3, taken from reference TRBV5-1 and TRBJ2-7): KAGVTQTPRYLIKTRGQQVTLSCSPISGHRSVSWYQQTPGQGLQFLFEYFSETQRNKGNFPGRFSGRQFSNSRSEMNVSTLELGDSALYLCASSPSYEQYFGPGTRLTVT.

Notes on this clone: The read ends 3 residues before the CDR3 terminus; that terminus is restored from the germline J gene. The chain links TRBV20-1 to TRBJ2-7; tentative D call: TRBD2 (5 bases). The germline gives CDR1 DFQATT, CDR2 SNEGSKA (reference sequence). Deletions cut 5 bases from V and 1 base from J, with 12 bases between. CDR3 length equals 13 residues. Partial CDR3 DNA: TGCAGTGCTTCCCCTGGACTTTCCTACGAG. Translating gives CSASPGLSYE. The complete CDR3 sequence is CSASPGLSYEQYF.

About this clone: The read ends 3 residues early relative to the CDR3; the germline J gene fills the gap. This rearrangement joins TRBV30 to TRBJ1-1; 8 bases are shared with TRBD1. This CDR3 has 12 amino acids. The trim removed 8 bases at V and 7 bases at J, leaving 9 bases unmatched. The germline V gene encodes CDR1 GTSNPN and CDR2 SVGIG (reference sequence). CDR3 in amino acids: CAGSGGANEAFF. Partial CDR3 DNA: TGTGCCGGGTCAGGGGGCGCGAATGAA.

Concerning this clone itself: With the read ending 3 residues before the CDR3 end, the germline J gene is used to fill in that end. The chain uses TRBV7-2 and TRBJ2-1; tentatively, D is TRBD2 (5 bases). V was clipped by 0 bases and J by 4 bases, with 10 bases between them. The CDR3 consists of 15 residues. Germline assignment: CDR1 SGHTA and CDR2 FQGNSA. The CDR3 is CASSLAAGVYNEQFF. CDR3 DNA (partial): TGTGCCAGCAGCTTAGCGGCGGGTGTGTACAATGAG. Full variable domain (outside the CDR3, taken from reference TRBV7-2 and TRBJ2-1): GAGVSQSPSNKVTEKGKDVELRCDPISGHTALYWYRQSLGQGLEFLIYFQGNSAPDKSGLPSDRFSAERTGGSVSTLTIQRTQQEDSAVYLCASSLAAGVYNEQFFGPGTRLTVL.

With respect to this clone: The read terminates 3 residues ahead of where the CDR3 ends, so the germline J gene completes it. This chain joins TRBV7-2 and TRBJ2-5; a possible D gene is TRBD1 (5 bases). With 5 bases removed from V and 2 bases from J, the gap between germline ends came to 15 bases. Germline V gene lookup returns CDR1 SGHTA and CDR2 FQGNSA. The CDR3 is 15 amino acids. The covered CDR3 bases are TGTGCCAGCAGCCTAGTAGGGGCCGGGCAAGAGACC. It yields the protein CASSLVGAGQET. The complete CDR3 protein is CASSLVGAGQETQYF. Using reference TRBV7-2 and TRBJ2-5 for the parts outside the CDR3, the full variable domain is GAGVSQSPSNKVTEKGKDVELRCDPISGHTALYWYRQSLGQGLEFLIYFQGNSAPDKSGLPSDRFSAERTGGSVSTLTIQRTQQEDSAVYLCASSLVGAGQETQYFGPGTRLLVL.

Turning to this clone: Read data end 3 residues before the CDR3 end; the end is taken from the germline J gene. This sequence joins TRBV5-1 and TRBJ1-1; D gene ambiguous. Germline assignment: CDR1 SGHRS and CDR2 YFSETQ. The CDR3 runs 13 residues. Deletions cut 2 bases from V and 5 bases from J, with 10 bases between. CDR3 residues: CASSFASGTEAFF. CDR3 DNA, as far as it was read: TGCGCCAGCAGCTTCGCCAGCGGGACTGAA.

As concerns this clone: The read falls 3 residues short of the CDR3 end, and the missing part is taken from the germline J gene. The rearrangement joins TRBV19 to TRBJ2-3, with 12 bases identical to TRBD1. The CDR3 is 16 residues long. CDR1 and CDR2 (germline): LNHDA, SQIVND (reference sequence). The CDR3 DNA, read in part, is TGTGCCAGTAGTATGGACGGGACAGGGGGCCCTCAGCCG. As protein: CASSMDGTGGPQP. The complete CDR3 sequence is CASSMDGTGGPQPQYF.

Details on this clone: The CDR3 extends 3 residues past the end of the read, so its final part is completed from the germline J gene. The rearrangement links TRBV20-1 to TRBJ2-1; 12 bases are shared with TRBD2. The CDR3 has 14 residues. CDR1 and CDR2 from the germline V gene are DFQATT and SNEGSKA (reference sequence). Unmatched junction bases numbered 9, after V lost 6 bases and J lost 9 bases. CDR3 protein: CSADLLAGGFEQFF. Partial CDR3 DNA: TGCAGTGCGGATCTACTAGCGGGAGGCTTTGAG.

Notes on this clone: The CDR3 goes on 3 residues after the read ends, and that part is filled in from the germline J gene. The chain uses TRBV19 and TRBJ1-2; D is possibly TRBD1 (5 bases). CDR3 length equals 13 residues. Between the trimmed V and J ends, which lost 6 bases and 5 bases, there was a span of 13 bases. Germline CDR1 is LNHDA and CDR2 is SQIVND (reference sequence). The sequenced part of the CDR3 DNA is TGTGCCAGTAGCAACAGGACCGCATATGGC. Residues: CASSNRTAYG. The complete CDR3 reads CASSNRTAYGYTF.

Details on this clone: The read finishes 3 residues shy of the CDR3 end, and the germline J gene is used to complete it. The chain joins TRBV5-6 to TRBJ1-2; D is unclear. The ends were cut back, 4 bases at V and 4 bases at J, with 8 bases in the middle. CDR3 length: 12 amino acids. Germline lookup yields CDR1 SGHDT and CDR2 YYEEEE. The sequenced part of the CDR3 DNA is TGTGCCAGCAGCGCTAACGCCTATGGC. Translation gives CASSANAYG. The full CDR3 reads CASSANAYGYTF.

The CDR3 DNA, read in part, is TGCGCCAGCAGCACCGATGGGGAGACAGATAAACCCTATTATACG. Translated, it gives CASSTDGETDKPYYT. The CDR3, in full, reads CASSTDGETDKPYYTQYF. This chain links TRBV5-1 with TRBJ2-3, with D perhaps given as TRBD1 or TRBD2 (5 bases each). The read ends 3 residues shy of where the CDR3 ends; the end is completed using the germline J gene. The CDR3 runs to 18 residues. Trimming removed 4 bases at V and 7 bases at J, with 28 bases between. Germline V gene data show CDR1 as SGHRS and CDR2 as YFSETQ.

The CDR3 reads CSARRGGALTGELFF. The part of the CDR3 DNA that was read is TGCAGTGCTAGACGCGGGGGGGCCCTCACCGGGGAG. The V call is TRBV20-1, the J call TRBJ2-2; 9 bases are a match to TRBD2. Coverage ceases 3 residues before the CDR3 finishes, and the germline J gene fills in the end. This CDR3 region has 15 residues. Looked up from germline, CDR1 is DFQATT and CDR2 is SNEGSKA (reference sequence). V lost 2 bases to trimming and J lost 4 bases; unmatched junction nucleotides: 5.

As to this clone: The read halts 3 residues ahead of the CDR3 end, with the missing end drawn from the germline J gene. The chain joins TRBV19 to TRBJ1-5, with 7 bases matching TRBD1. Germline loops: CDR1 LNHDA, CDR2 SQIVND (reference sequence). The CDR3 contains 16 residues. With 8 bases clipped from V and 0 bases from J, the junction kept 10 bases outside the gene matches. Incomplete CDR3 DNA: TGTGCCAGTCGACGGGACAGCCTAAATAGCAATCAGCCC. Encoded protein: CASRRDSLNSNQP. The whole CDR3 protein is CASRRDSLNSNQPQHF.

The CDR3 bases that were read are TGCAGTGCGGTCCTAGCGCAACAGACACCAGATACG. Amino acid sequence: CSAVLAQQTPDT. The whole CDR3 reads CSAVLAQQTPDTQYF. The V and J genes are TRBV20-1 and TRBJ2-3, with D tentatively TRBD2 (6 bases). The observed sequence ends 3 residues before the CDR3 terminus, with the missing tail filled in from the germline J gene. The CDR3 is 15 residues long. V lost 6 bases and J 4 bases, leaving 20 bases between the germline ends. The V gene's germline CDR1 is DFQATT and CDR2 SNEGSKA (reference sequence).

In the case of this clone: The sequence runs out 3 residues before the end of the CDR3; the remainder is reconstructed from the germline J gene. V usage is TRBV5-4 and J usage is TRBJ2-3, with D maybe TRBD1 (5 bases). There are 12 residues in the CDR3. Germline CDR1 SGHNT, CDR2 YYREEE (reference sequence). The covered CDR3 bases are TGTGCCAGCAGCGGGGCCGGAGAGACG. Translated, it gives CASSGAGET. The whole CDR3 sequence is CASSGAGETQYF.

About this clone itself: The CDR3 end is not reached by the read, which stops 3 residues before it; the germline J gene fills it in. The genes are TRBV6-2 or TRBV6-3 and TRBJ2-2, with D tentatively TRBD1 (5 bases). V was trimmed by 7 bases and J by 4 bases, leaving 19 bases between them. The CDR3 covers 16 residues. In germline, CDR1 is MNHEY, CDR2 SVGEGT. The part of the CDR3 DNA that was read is TGTGCCAGCATTCCCCTCGCAGGGCTGGTCACCGGGGAG. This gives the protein CASIPLAGLVTGE. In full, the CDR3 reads CASIPLAGLVTGELFF.

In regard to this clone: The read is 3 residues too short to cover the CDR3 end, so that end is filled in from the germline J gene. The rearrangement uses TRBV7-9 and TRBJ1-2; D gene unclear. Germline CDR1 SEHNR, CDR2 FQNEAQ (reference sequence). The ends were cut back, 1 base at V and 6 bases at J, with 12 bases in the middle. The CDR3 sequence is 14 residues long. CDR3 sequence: CASSLVEQLDGYTF. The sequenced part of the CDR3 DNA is TGTGCCAGCAGCTTAGTTGAACAGTTAGATGGC.

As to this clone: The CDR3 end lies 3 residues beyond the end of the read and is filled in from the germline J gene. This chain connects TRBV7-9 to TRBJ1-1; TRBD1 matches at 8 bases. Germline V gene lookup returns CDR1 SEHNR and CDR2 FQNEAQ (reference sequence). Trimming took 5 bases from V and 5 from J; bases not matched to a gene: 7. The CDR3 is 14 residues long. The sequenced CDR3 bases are TGTGCCAGCAGCCACAACAGGGGGGCAACTGAA. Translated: CASSHNRGATE. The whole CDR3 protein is CASSHNRGATEAFF.

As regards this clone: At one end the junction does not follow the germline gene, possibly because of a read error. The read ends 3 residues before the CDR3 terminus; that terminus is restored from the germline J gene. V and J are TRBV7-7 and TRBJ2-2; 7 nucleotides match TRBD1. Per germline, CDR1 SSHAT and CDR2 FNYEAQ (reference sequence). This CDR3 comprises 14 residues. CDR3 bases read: TGTGCTAGCAGTCGGACAGGAAACACCGGGGAG. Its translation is CASSRTGNTGE. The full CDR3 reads CASSRTGNTGELFF.

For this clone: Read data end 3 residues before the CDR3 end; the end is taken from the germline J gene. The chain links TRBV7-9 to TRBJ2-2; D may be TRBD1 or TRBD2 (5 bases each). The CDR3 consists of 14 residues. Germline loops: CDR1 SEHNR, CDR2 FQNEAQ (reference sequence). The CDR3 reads CASSYRGAYEKLFF. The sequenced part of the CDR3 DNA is TGTGCCAGCAGCTACCGAGGGGCCTATGAAAAG.

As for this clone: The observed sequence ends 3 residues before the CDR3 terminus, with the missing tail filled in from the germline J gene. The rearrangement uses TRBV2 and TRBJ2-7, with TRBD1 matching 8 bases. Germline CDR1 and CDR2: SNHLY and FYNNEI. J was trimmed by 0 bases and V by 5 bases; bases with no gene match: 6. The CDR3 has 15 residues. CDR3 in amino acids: CASSMDRVSSYEQYF. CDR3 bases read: TGTGCCAGCAGTATGGACAGGGTTTCCTCCTACGAG.

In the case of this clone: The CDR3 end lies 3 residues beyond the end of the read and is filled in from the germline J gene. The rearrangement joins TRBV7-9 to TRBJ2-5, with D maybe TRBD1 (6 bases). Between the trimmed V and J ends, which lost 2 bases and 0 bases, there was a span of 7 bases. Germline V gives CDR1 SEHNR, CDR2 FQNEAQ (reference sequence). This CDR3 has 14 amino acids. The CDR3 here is CASSLSGDQETQYF. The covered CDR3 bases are TGTGCCAGCAGCTTATCAGGGGACCAAGAGACC. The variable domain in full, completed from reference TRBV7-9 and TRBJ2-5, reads DTGVSQNPRHKITKRGQNVTFRCDPISEHNRLYWYRQTLGQGPEFLTYFQNEAQLEKSRLLSDRFSAERPKGSFSTLEIQRTEQGDSAMYLCASSLSGDQETQYFGPGTRLLVL.

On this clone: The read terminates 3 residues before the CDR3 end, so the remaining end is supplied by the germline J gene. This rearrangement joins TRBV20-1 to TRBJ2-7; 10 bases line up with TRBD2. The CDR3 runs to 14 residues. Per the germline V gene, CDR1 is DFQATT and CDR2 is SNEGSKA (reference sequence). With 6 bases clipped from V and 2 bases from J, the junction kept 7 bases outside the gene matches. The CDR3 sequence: CSAPSGSRTYEQYF. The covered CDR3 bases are TGCAGTGCGCCTAGCGGGAGTAGGACCTACGAG.

The DNA read from the CDR3 is TGCAGCGTTGACGGCGGGAATCCGTCCGATACG. Translation: CSVDGGNPSDT. The full CDR3 protein is CSVDGGNPSDTQYF. The chain carries TRBV29-1 and TRBJ2-3; perhaps TRBD2 as D (6 bases). The read ends 3 residues shy of where the CDR3 ends; the end is completed using the germline J gene. Looked up from germline, CDR1 is SQVTM and CDR2 is ANQGSEA. The CDR3 is 14 amino acids. V dropped 3 bases and J dropped 6 bases, with 16 bases sitting between them.

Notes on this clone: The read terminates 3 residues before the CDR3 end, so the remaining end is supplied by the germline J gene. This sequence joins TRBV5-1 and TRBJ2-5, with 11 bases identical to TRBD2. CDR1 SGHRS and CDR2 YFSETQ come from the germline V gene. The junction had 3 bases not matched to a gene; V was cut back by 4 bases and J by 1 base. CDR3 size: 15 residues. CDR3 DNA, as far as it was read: TGCGCCAGCAGCCCCGGGACTAGCGGCCAAGAGACC. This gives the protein CASSPGTSGQET. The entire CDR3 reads CASSPGTSGQETQYF.

Here the CDR3 reads CSAREGGSANQPQHF. The sequenced part of the CDR3 DNA is TGCAGTGCTAGAGAGGGGGGTTCAGCCAATCAGCCC. The chain joins TRBV20-1 to TRBJ1-5; D perhaps matches TRBD1 (5 bases). The read ends 3 residues before the CDR3 terminus; that terminus is restored from the germline J gene. CDR3 length: 15 residues. Germline assignment: CDR1 DFQATT and CDR2 SNEGSKA (reference sequence). V was clipped by 0 bases and J by 3 bases, with 12 bases between them.

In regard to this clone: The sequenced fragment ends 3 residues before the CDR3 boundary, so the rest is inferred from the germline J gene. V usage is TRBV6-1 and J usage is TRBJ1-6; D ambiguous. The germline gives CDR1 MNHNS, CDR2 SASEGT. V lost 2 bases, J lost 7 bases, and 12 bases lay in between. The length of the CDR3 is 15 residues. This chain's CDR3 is CASSERVIYNSPLHF. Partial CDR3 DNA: TGTGCCAGCAGTGAAAGGGTGATCTACAATTCACCC.

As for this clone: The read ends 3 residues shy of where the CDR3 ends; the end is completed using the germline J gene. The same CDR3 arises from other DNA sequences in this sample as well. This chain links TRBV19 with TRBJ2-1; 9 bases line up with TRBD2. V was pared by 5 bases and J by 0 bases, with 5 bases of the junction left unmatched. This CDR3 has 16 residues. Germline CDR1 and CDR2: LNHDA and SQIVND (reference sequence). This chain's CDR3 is CASSLGLALSYNEQFF. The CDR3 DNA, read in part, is TGTGCCAGTAGTCTGGGACTAGCACTCTCCTACAATGAG.

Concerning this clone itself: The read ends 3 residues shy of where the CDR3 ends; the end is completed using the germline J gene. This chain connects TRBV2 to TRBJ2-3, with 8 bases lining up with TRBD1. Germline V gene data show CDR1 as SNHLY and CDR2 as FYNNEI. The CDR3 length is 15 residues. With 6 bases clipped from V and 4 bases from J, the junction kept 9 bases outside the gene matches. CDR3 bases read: TGTGCCAGCAGGGCCGGACAGGGCGTTCCAGATACG. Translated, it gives CASRAGQGVPDT. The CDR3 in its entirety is CASRAGQGVPDTQYF. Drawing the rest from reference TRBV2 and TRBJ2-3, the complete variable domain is EPEVTQTPSHQVTQMGQEVILRCVPISNHLYFYWYRQILGQKVEFLVSFYNNEISEKSEIFDDQFSVERPDGSNFTLKIRSTKLEDSAMYFCASRAGQGVPDTQYFGPGTRLTVL.

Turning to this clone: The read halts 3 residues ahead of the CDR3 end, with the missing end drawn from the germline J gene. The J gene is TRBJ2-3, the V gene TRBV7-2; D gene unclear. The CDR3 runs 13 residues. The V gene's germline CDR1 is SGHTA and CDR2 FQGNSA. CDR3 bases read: TGTGCCAGCAGCCTCCTTGCATATGAGCCG. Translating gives CASSLLAYEP. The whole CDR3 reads CASSLLAYEPQYF.

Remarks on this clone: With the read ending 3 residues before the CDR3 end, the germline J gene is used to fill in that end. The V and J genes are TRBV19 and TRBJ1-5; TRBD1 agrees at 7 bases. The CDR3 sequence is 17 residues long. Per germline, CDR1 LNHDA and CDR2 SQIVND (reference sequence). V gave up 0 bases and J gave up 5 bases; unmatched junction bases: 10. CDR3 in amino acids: CASSIDHPRDSHQPQHF. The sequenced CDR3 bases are TGTGCCAGTAGTATAGATCATCCCCGGGACAGTCATCAGCCC.